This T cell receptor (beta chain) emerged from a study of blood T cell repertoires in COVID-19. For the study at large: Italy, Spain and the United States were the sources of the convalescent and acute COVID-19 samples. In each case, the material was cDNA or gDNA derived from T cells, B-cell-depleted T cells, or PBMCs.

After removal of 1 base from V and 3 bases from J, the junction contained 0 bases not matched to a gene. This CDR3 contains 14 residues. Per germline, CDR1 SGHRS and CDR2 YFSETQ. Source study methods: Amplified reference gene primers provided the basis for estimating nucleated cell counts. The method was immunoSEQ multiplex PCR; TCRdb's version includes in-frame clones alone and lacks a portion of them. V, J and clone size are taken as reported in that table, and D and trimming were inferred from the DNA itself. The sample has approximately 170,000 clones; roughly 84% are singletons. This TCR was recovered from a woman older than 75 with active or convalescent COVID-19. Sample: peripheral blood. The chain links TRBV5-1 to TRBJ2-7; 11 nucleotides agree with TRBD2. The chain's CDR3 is CASSLTSGGYEQYF. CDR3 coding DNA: TGCGCCAGCAGCTTGACTAGCGGGGGCTACGAGCAGTACTTC.